This passage covers 5 T cell receptor beta chains from one sample sequenced in a study of T-cell reconstitution after alpha-beta-depleted transplantation in children. TCRbeta library preparation incorporated unique molecular identifiers. One entry per CDR3 protein results from TCRdb running MiXCR on the PCR reads. The table has a few hundred thousand distinct CDR3 sequences, 11% seen once. Material: peripheral blood, obtained 180 days after TCRalphabeta/CD19-depleted stem cell transplant. Receptors were obtained from a male patient between 2 and 15 years old who had a stem cell transplant for chronic granulomatous disease, so the T cells may come from the graft donor.

As regards this clonotype: One base away lies a much larger clone, so this may be a sequencing read error. CDR3 in amino acids: CASSRVYTVRSDPNYGDTF. The CDR3 DNA reads as TGTGCCAGCAGCCGAGTATACACAGTTCGGTCCGATCCTAACTATGGCGACACCTTC. This chain links TRBV6-2 or TRBV6-3 with TRBJ1-2, with D unresolved. Looked up from germline, CDR1 is MNHEY and CDR2 is SVGEGT. This CDR3 has 19 residues.

DNA for the CDR3: TGTGCCACGTCCCGACAGGGGATCTACAATGAGCAGTTCTTC. Its protein is CATSRQGIYNEQFF. The V call is TRBV24-1, the J call TRBJ2-1, with 8 bases identical to TRBD1. CDR3 size: 14 residues. Trimming cost V 10 bases and J 3 bases; bases outside gene matches: 7. CDR1 KGHDR and CDR2 SFDVKD come from the germline V gene.

This clonotype was seen many times. The chain employs TRBV20-1 and TRBJ2-5; 12 bases map to TRBD2. Trimming took 4 bases from V and 3 from J; bases not matched to a gene: 12. The CDR3 length is 17 residues. CDR1 is DFQATT and CDR2 is SNEGSKA in the germline V gene (reference sequence). The CDR3 region has the DNA TGCAGTGCTACCCTAGCGGGGGGGCGTTCGGGTAAAGAGACCCAGTACTTC. Translated, it gives CSATLAGGRSGKETQYF.

This clonotype appeared many times. This chain links TRBV12-3 or TRBV12-4 with TRBJ1-1; 7 nucleotides align to TRBD1. The junction had 9 bases not matched to a gene; V was cut back by 6 bases and J by 2 bases. This CDR3 comprises 15 residues. CDR3: CASRLGTAFNTEAFF. In DNA, the CDR3 is TGTGCCAGCAGACTAGGGACAGCTTTTAACACTGAAGCTTTCTTT.

The table lists this clonotype with many counts. One junction end disagrees with the germline gene, perhaps due to a read error. The chain recombines TRBV27 with TRBJ2-2; 8 bases agree with TRBD1. CDR3 length equals 17 residues. Germline V gene lookup returns CDR1 MNHEY and CDR2 SMNVEV (reference sequence). Here the CDR3 reads CASCFLQKTGETGELFF. In nucleotides, the CDR3 is TGTGCCAGCTGTTTCCTACAGAAGACAGGGGAAACCGGGGAGCTGTTTTTT.